This TCR beta chain comes out of a study of T cells after yellow fever vaccination. Study in general: When fractions had low cell numbers, they were prepared with SMART-Seq v4 Ultra Low Input. Notes on the study in general: The study found a weaker secondary response that peaked faster, day 5 versus 15. In post-booster samples, most primary-vaccination clones reappeared (about 95% CD4, approximately 91% CD8).

In this sample, this clonotype turned up many times. Its antigen is not known. Per germline, CDR1 SGHRS and CDR2 YFSETQ. CDR3 length: 15 residues. The V end was cut by 0 bases, the J end by 7 bases, with 14 bases between. The study made its TCR cDNA through 5'RACE template switching. That step introduced a universal primer site along with UMIs. TCRdb reanalysed the 5' RACE reads using MiXCR and keeps one entry per CDR3 protein. In the table there are about 360,000 distinct CDR3 sequences, roughly 6.2% of which are singletons. The starting material was PBMCs, obtained 5 days after the yellow fever booster vaccination. The genes are TRBV5-1 and TRBJ2-1; a possible D gene is TRBD2 (5 bases). The sequence derives from a man in his thirties or forties who received the YFV17D yellow fever vaccine. CDR3 nucleotides: TGCGCCAGCAGCTTGGGTTCCGGGATCCAAAATGAGCAGTTCTTC. The encoded protein is CASSLGSGIQNEQFF.